The sequence of this T cell receptor (beta chain) was determined in a study of identical twins. This clonotype was detected a few times. The antigen remains undetermined. Study-level results: A cross-sectional statistical analysis, not follow-up of the same donors, supported the conclusions. Insertion counts were lower in abundant cord blood beta clonotypes, a trend that memory repertoires did not show.

Template switching added a universal primer site; cDNA carried unique molecular identifiers. Using its own MiXCR run on the 5' RACE reads, TCRdb lists one record per CDR3 protein. In the table there are some 900,000 distinct CDR3 sequences, 10% to 15% of which are singletons. The length of the CDR3 is 15 residues. Germline V gene data show CDR1 as SGHDT and CDR2 as YYEEEE. V lost 3 bases to trimming and J lost 4 bases, with 13 bases between them. The same specimen was also included in a second study, on yellow fever vaccine responses in identical twins.

The rearrangement links TRBV5-6 to TRBJ2-2, with D unclear. This TCR derives from a young woman in good health. The sample was PBMCs. The CDR3 nucleotides are TGTGCCAGCAGCTCGGTTTCGCGCGGCACCGGGGAGCTGTTTTTT. Translating it yields CASSSVSRGTGELFF. Full variable domain (outside the CDR3, taken from reference TRBV5-6 and TRBJ2-2): DAGVTQSPTHLIKTRGQQVTLRCSPKSGHDTVSWYQQALGQGPQFIFQYYEEEERQRGNFPDRFSGHQFPNYSSELNVNALLLGDSALYLCASSSVSRGTGELFFGEGSRLTVL.